This T cell receptor (beta chain) stems from a study of OX40 agonist ivuxolimab in advanced cancers. The overall study: Having had anti-PD-1, anti-PD-L1 or anti-CTLA-4 therapy before was allowed, and over 35% had some. Whole-study findings and limits: The average count of expanded clones was higher among CD8+ T cells than among CD4+.

Produced via immunoSEQ multiplex PCR; TCRdb's table is partial and in-frame only. The sample lists under 50,000 clones, more than 85% occurring once. The germline CDR1 and CDR2 sequences are SGHVS and FNYEAQ. V lost 1 base and J lost 5, with 12 bases in between. The CDR3 runs 15 residues. As to this clone: Its antigen is not known.

The receptor was isolated from an adult with an advanced solid tumor such as melanoma, head and neck, liver or kidney cancer. Sequencing used CD4+ or CD8+ T cells sorted from blood, obtained in a trial of the OX40 agonist ivuxolimab. V usage is TRBV7-6 and J usage is TRBJ2-1; possible D gene TRBD2, 5 bases. DNA of the CDR3: TGTGCCAGCAGCTTAGGCCTAGCTGTCGACAATGAGCAGTTCTTC. As protein: CASSLGLAVDNEQFF. The full variable domain, rest sourced from reference TRBV7-6 and TRBJ2-1, is GAGVSQSPRYKVTKRGQDVALRCDPISGHVSLYWYRQALGQGPEFLTYFNYEAQQDKSGLPNDRFSAERPEGSISTLTIQRTEQRDSAMYRCASSLGLAVDNEQFFGPGTRLTVL.